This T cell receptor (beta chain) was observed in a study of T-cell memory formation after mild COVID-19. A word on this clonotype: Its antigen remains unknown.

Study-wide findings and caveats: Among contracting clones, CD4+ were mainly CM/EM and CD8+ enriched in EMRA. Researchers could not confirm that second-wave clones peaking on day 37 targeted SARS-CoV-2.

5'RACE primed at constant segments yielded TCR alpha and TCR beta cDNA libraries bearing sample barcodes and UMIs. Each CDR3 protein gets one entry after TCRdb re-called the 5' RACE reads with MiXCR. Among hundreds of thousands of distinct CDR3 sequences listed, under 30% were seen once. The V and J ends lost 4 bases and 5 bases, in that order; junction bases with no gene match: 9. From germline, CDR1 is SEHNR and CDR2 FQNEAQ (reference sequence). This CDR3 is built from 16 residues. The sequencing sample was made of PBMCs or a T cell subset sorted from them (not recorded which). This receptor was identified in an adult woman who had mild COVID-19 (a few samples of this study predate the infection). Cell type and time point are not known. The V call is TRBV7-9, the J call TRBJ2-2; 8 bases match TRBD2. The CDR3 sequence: CASSSIAGLLTGELFF. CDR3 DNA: TGTGCCAGCAGCTCCATAGCGGGGCTACTTACCGGGGAGCTGTTTTTT.